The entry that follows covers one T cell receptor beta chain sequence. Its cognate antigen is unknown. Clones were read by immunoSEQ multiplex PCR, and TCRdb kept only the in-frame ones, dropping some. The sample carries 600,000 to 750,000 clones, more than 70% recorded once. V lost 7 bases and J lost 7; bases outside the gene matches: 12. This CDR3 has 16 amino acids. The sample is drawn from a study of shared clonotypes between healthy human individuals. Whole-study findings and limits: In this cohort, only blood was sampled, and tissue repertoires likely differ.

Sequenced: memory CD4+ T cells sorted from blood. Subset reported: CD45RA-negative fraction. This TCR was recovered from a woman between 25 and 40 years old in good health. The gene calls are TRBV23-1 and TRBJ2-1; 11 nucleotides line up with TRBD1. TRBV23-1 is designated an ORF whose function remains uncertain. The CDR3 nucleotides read TGCGCCAGCACTCCCGTCCCGGACAGGGGGCATAATGAGCAGTTCTTC. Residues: CASTPVPDRGHNEQFF.